The rows below give T cell receptor beta chains drawn from one sample of a study of patients and donors after allogeneic stem cell transplantation. Via MiXCR, TCRdb re-called the RT-PCR reads, giving one row per CDR3 protein. Seen here are approximately 33,000 distinct CDR3 sequences, almost 7% observed once, and the top ten hold roughly 34%. Material: blood, either unsorted or a sorted T cell fraction (not recorded which). These TCRs come from a human donor who was either an allogeneic HSCT recipient or a stem cell or donor lymphocyte infusion donor (not recorded which). It is not recorded whose cells these are; they may come from a transplant donor. The CDR3 runs from the conserved cysteine through the conserved F or W. The D gene is left open where the match is weak. The size entry is marked missing in some rows and otherwise reads once, few, many or a size class.

length	D	V	J	size	CDR3	DNA
16	NA	TRBV4-3	TRBJ2-3	NA	CASSQGVGGESDTQYF	TGCGCCAGCAGCCAAGGGGTAGGGGGAGAGTCAGATACGCAGTATTTT
13	TRBD1	TRBV2	TRBJ1-2	many	CASRVQGAGGYTF	TGTGCCAGCAGAGTACAGGGGGCTGGTGGCTACACCTTC
15	NA	TRBV7-6	TRBJ2-7	many	CASSSDGTLTYEQYF	TGTGCCAGCAGCTCAGACGGGACCCTAACCTACGAGCAGTACTTC
14	NA	TRBV28	TRBJ1-1	many	CASSLGIWGTEAFF	TGTGCCAGCAGTTTGGGGATCTGGGGCACTGAAGCTTTCTTT
12	NA	TRBV6-2/TRBV6-3	TRBJ2-5	many	CASSVRRETQYF	TGTGCCAGCAGTGTTCGGAGGGAGACCCAGTACTTC
17	NA	TRBV27	TRBJ2-3	few	CASSLSGRGYLADTQYF	TGTGCCAGCAGTTTATCGGGCAGGGGATATTTAGCAGATACGCAGTATTTT
13	NA	TRBV30	TRBJ1-1	many	CAWDRDRPFEAFF	TGTGCCTGGGACCGGGATCGTCCTTTTGAAGCTTTCTTT
13	TRBD1	TRBV20-1	TRBJ2-7	few	CSSRQGVRYEQYF	TGCAGCTCAAGACAGGGGGTTAGATACGAGCAGTACTTC
14	NA	TRBV7-8	TRBJ2-5	medium-sized	CASSLQDLRVTQYF	TGTGCCAGCAGCCTCCAGGACTTAAGGGTGACCCAGTACTTC
16	NA	TRBV14	TRBJ2-3	many	CASSQGRGLLTDTQYF	TGTGCCAGCAGCCAAGGTCGAGGATTACTCACAGATACGCAGTATTTT
13	NA	TRBV3-1	TRBJ1-1	many	CASSPEGGTEAFF	TGTGCCAGCAGCCCCGAGGGGGGAACTGAAGCTTTCTTT
12	NA	TRBV5-1	TRBJ2-2	many	CASSHGTGELFF	TGCGCCAGCAGCCACGGGACTGGGGAGCTGTTTTTT
13	TRBD1	TRBV27	TRBJ1-6	NA	CATRGLSNSPLHF	TGTGCCACCAGGGGGCTGAGTAATTCACCCCTCCACTTT
16	TRBD1	TRBV20-1	TRBJ2-7	many	CSAPDRAGTRTYEQYF	TGCAGTGCTCCGGACAGGGCCGGAACCCGGACCTACGAGCAGTACTTC
14	TRBD1	TRBV2	TRBJ1-5	NA	CASSRDRGAQPQHF	TGTGCCAGCAGCCGGGACAGGGGGGCCCAGCCCCAGCATTTT
15	TRBD2	TRBV9	TRBJ2-1	many	CASSVSGSSYNEQFF	TGTGCCAGCAGCGTAAGCGGGAGCTCCTACAATGAGCAGTTCTTC
12	NA	TRBV20-1	TRBJ2-3	NA	CSAPQQGLGQYF	TGCAGTGCTCCCCAGCAGGGGCTAGGGCAGTATTTT
14	NA	TRBV12-3/TRBV12-4	TRBJ1-5	medium-sized	CASSTTGLNQPQHF	TGTGCCAGCAGCACCACAGGCCTCAATCAGCCCCAGCATTTT
13	NA	TRBV12-3/TRBV12-4	TRBJ2-4	many	CASSSSGVNIQYF	TGTGCCAGCAGTTCTTCAGGGGTGAACATTCAGTACTTC
13	NA	TRBV7-9	TRBJ2-3	many	CASSLGHEDTQYF	TGTGCCAGCAGCTTAGGACATGAAGATACGCAGTATTTT
15	TRBD1	TRBV11-2	TRBJ2-1	few	CASSFYRGNSNEQFF	TGTGCCAGCAGCTTTTACAGGGGAAATTCCAATGAGCAGTTCTTC
15	TRBD1	TRBV6-5	TRBJ1-2	NA	CASSKRVGTGLGYTF	TGTGCCAGCAGTAAAAGGGTTGGGACAGGGTTGGGCTACACCTTC
18	TRBD1	TRBV7-2	TRBJ1-5	many	CASSYRDRGLGSNQPQHF	TGTGCCAGCAGCTACCGGGACAGGGGGCTCGGTAGCAATCAGCCCCAGCATTTT
14	TRBD1	TRBV6-2/TRBV6-3	TRBJ1-2	many	CASTEPGQGYGYTF	TGTGCCAGCACCGAACCGGGACAGGGTTATGGCTACACCTTC
13	NA	TRBV12-3/TRBV12-4	TRBJ2-5	many	CASSLRVQETQYF	TGTGCCAGCAGTTTGAGGGTCCAAGAGACCCAGTACTTC
16	NA	TRBV19	TRBJ2-7	few	CASSTPWGAPNYEQYF	TGTGCCAGTAGTACCCCCTGGGGCGCCCCCAACTACGAGCAGTACTTC
14	NA	TRBV29-1	TRBJ2-3	many	CSFLRDLGTDTQYF	TGCAGCTTCCTCCGGGACTTAGGTACGGATACGCAGTATTTT
18	TRBD2	TRBV9	TRBJ2-5	NA	CASSEGTSGRRAQETQYF	TGTGCCAGTTCGGAGGGGACTAGCGGGAGAAGAGCCCAAGAGACCCAGTACTTC
14	NA	TRBV18	TRBJ2-5	large	CASSTGPYQETQYF	TGTGCCAGCTCGACGGGGCCGTACCAAGAGACCCAGTACTTC
13	NA	TRBV7-9	TRBJ1-5	many	CASNGGFNQPQHF	TGTGCCAGCAACGGGGGCTTCAATCAGCCCCAGCATTTT
14	NA	TRBV28	TRBJ1-1	many	CASGGTTLNTEAFF	TGTGCCAGCGGCGGGACAACTTTGAACACTGAAGCTTTCTTT
16	NA	TRBV10-3	TRBJ2-1	many	CAISTSGFGSYNEQFF	TGTGCCATCAGCACGAGCGGTTTTGGGTCCTACAATGAGCAGTTCTTC
12	NA	TRBV30	TRBJ2-5	many	CACPGYQETQYF	TGTGCCTGTCCAGGGTACCAAGAGACCCAGTACTTC
16	NA	TRBV5-1	TRBJ2-5	many	CASSLMGRGSQETQYF	TGCGCCAGCAGCTTGATGGGAAGGGGCAGTCAAGAGACCCAGTACTTC
10	NA	TRBV21-1	TRBJ2-2	many	CAGRAGELFF	TGCGCCGGGAGGGCCGGGGAGCTGTTTTTT
16	TRBD2	TRBV4-2	TRBJ2-1	many	CASSQEASGRGNEQFF	TGTGCCAGCAGCCAAGAAGCTAGCGGGAGGGGTAATGAGCAGTTCTTC
14	TRBD1	TRBV12-3/TRBV12-4	TRBJ2-5	many	CASRKDRVIETQYF	TGTGCCAGCAGAAAAGACAGGGTCATAGAGACCCAGTACTTC
12	NA	TRBV7-9	TRBJ1-1	many	CASSGNTGFAFF	TGTGCCAGCTCGGGAAATACAGGGTTCGCTTTCTTT
15	TRBD1	TRBV24-1	TRBJ1-5	many	CATQTGTGGNQPQHF	TGTGCCACCCAGACGGGAACAGGGGGCAATCAGCCCCAGCATTTT
15	NA	TRBV3-1	TRBJ2-1	NA	CASSQDWGSYNEQFF	TGTGCCAGCAGCCAAGATTGGGGATCCTACAATGAGCAGTTCTTC
17	TRBD2	TRBV9	TRBJ2-1	many	CASSVYLAGAGYNEQFF	TGTGCCAGCAGCGTATATCTAGCGGGAGCGGGGTACAATGAGCAGTTCTTC
14	TRBD1	TRBV20-1	TRBJ2-1	NA	CSAKLGTVVYEQFF	TGCAGTGCTAAGCTTGGGACAGTCGTCTATGAGCAGTTCTTC
13	TRBD1	TRBV18	TRBJ2-7	many	CASGTGDRSEQYF	TGTGCCAGCGGGACAGGGGATCGTAGCGAGCAGTACTTC
15	NA	TRBV18	TRBJ1-6	NA	CASSPGVGGYSPLHF	TGTGCCAGCTCACCAGGGGTCGGGGGTTATTCACCCCTCCACTTT
11	NA	TRBV5-4	TRBJ2-3	few	CASSLEDTQYF	TGTGCCAGCAGCTTGGAGGATACGCAGTATTTT